This record concerns one TCR beta chain sequence. This entry belongs to a study of T-cell reconstitution after alpha-beta-depleted transplantation in children. Unique molecular identifiers were used to barcode this TCRbeta library. MiXCR, run by TCRdb on the PCR reads, gives a single entry per CDR3 protein. The profile shows 490,000 or so distinct CDR3 sequences, around 12% of them singletons. The source of this sequence is a human donor who donated a stem cell graft to a child with combined immunodeficiency. The sequenced sample was PBMCs from the stem cell graft donor, obtained from the stem cell graft.

Written as DNA, the CDR3 is TGCAGTGCTCCCCAAGGGACAGGGGTCTACATACCCTACGAGCAGTACTTC. Residues: CSAPQGTGVYIPYEQYF. V gene TRBV20-1 combines with J gene TRBJ2-7; 10 bases are shared with TRBD1. Germline loops: CDR1 DFQATT, CDR2 SNEGSKA (reference sequence). V gave up 5 bases and J gave up 2 bases; unmatched junction bases: 15. The CDR3 length is 17 residues.